The subject of this entry is one TCR beta chain. The PCR employed 60 Vbeta primers together with 13 Jbeta primers. The table came from immunoSEQ multiplex PCR; TCRdb's copy has only in-frame clones and leaves some out. The sample gives about 190,000 clones, over 75% of which show up once; about 1.8% is in the top ten. This entry belongs to a study of cytomegalovirus exposure and HLA in healthy donors. CDR3 length: 15 amino acids. V lost 3 bases and J lost 5; bases outside the gene matches: 9. Germline CDR1 reads KGHSH; CDR2 reads LQKENI. The receptor was isolated from a young man in good health and CMV-seronegative. This chain links TRBV18 with TRBJ1-2, with TRBD1 matching over 7 bases. Material: PBMCs. The CDR3 nucleotides read TGTGCCAGCTCACCCCGACAGGGTTCTGGGTATGGCTACACCTTC. This gives the protein CASSPRQGSGYGYTF.